This is a list of T cell receptor beta chains from one sample in a study of Tregs in tolerant kidney transplant recipients. Sequenced by immunoSEQ multiplex PCR; TCRdb stores in-frame clones only, minus some. The repertoire includes tens of thousands of clones, 93% of them detected once, and 1.5% to 2% sits in the top ten. The starting material was CD4+ T cells from blood (PBMCs), obtained 12 months after the transplant. The receptors originated from a human patient who received a combined kidney and bone marrow transplant. Certain T cells may be donor cells from the graft. CDR3s include the opening cysteine and the closing phenylalanine or tryptophan. A D gene is named only where the DNA matches it firmly. Clone size is shown for a subset of rows, as once, few, many or a class of expanded clone.

clone size	D gene	J gene	V gene	CDR3 protein	CDR3 DNA
-	-	TRBJ2-7	TRBV11-2	CASSRIWELSYEQYF	TGTGCCAGCAGCCGCATCTGGGAGTTATCCTACGAGCAGTACTTC
-	-	TRBJ2-7	TRBV21-1	CASSKEGETSSYEQYF	TGTGCCAGCAGCAAAGAGGGGGAAACTAGCTCCTACGAGCAGTACTTC
-	TRBD2	TRBJ2-7	TRBV19	CASSIVSGRAHEQYF	TGTGCCAGTAGTATCGTTAGCGGGAGAGCCCACGAGCAGTACTTC
-	-	TRBJ1-2	TRBV2	CANSVAPGDGYTF	TGTGCCAACAGTGTCGCTCCAGGGGATGGCTACACCTTC
-	-	TRBJ2-5	TRBV11-3	CASSFEETQYF	TGTGCCAGCAGCTTCGAAGAGACCCAGTACTTC
-	TRBD2	TRBJ2-5	TRBV2	CASSTLSGIGETQYF	TGTGCCAGCAGTACCCTTAGCGGGATAGGAGAGACCCAGTACTTC
-	TRBD1	TRBJ2-5	TRBV9	CASRRGLGQQETQYF	TGTGCCAGCAGACGTGGGCTGGGACAGCAAGAGACCCAGTACTTC
-	-	TRBJ1-2	TRBV4-3	CASSQGQIGGYTF	TGCGCCAGCAGCCAAGGACAGATTGGCGGCTACACCTTC
-	TRBD2	TRBJ2-7	TRBV7-2	CASSLGFPSGGASYEQYF	TGTGCCAGCAGCTTAGGATTTCCTAGCGGGGGGGCTTCCTACGAGCAGTACTTC
-	-	TRBJ2-7	TRBV11-3	CASSTPGQITYEQYF	TGTGCCAGCAGCACCCCGGGACAAATTACCTACGAGCAGTACTTC
-	TRBD2	TRBJ2-7	TRBV30	CAWRPFSGTLFIGDYGQYF	TGTGCCTGGAGACCGTTTAGCGGGACGCTTTTCATAGGGGACTACGGGCAGTACTTC
-	-	TRBJ2-2	TRBV11-2	CASSANFLPTGELFF	TGTGCCAGCAGCGCCAACTTTTTACCCACCGGGGAGCTGTTTTTT
-	-	TRBJ2-2	TRBV7-9	CASSPTGIGLGTGELFF	TGTGCCAGCAGCCCAACAGGAATCGGGCTGGGCACCGGGGAGCTGTTTTTT
-	TRBD1	TRBJ1-6	TRBV7-3	CASSIEGGRDSPLHF	TGTGCCAGCAGCATCGAAGGGGGCCGGGATTCACCCCTCCACTTT
-	TRBD1	TRBJ1-2	TRBV6-1	CASSTRDRNNGYTF	TGTGCCAGCAGTACAAGGGACAGGAACAATGGCTACACCTTC
-	TRBD2	TRBJ2-7	TRBV5-4	CASSPRRKLAGALSYEQYF	TGTGCCAGCAGCCCTCGACGGAAACTAGCGGGGGCCCTTTCCTACGAGCAGTACTTC
-	TRBD2	TRBJ2-1	TRBV7-7	CASSRGGGYNEQFF	TGTGCCAGCAGCCGGGGGGGCGGGTACAATGAGCAGTTCTTC
-	-	TRBJ2-3	TRBV11-3	CASSLEGDTQYF	TGTGCCAGCAGCTTGGAGGGAGATACGCAGTATTTT
-	TRBD2	TRBJ2-1	TRBV25-1	CASSFMRGGRAYNEQFF	TGTGCCAGCAGTTTTATGAGGGGCGGGAGGGCCTACAATGAGCAGTTCTTC
-	TRBD1	TRBJ1-1	TRBV30	CAWSDGQATTEAFF	TGTGCCTGGAGTGACGGACAGGCAACAACTGAAGCTTTCTTT
-	-	TRBJ2-5	TRBV19	CASSIPEGPQYF	TGTGCCAGTAGTATCCCGGAGGGGCCCCAGTACTTC
-	TRBD1	TRBJ1-2	TRBV2	CASRLTGNGYTF	TGTGCCAGCAGGCTGACAGGGAATGGCTACACCTTC
-	-	TRBJ2-3	TRBV11-3	CASSPPGPTDTQYF	TGTGCCAGCAGCCCACCAGGGCCCACAGATACGCAGTATTTT
-	-	TRBJ2-5	TRBV4-1	CASSRGVGGAETQYF	TGCGCCAGCAGCCGAGGGGTGGGGGGGGCGGAGACCCAGTACTTC
-	TRBD2	TRBJ2-5	TRBV6-6	CASSPWTSGGQETQYF	TGTGCCAGCAGTCCGTGGACTAGCGGGGGACAAGAGACCCAGTACTTC
-	TRBD2	TRBJ2-7	TRBV5-5	CASSSGGSGSLGYEQYF	TGTGCCAGCAGCTCGGGGGGAAGCGGGAGCTTGGGCTACGAGCAGTACTTC
-	TRBD2	TRBJ2-3	TRBV19	CATGTSGSGITDTQYF	TGTGCCACCGGGACTAGCGGGAGTGGGATCACAGATACGCAGTATTTT
-	-	TRBJ2-7	TRBV18	CASSPPSVNYEQYF	TGTGCCAGCTCACCTCCTAGCGTAAATTACGAGCAGTACTTC
-	TRBD1	TRBJ2-4	TRBV7-2	CASSSYWTGGNIQYF	TGTGCCAGCAGTTCTTACTGGACAGGGGGAAACATTCAGTACTTC
few	-	TRBJ1-1	TRBV27	CASESRLNTEAFF	TGTGCCAGCGAGTCGCGGTTGAACACTGAAGCTTTCTTT
-	-	TRBJ2-7	TRBV19	CASSSPGGANFYEQYF	TGTGCCAGTAGTAGTCCGGGGGGCGCGAATTTCTACGAGCAGTACTTC
-	-	TRBJ2-3	TRBV19	CASRPRSHWGADTQYF	TGTGCCAGTAGGCCACGGTCGCACTGGGGCGCAGATACGCAGTATTTT
-	-	TRBJ1-2	TRBV11-2	CASSFNPDDAGGYTF	TGTGCCAGCAGTTTTAACCCCGACGACGCCGGGGGCTACACCTTC
-	-	TRBJ2-1	TRBV28	CASSFSRSYNEQFF	TGTGCCAGCAGTTTCTCTAGGAGCTACAATGAGCAGTTCTTC
-	TRBD1	TRBJ1-2	TRBV18	CASSRAGQNTYGYTF	TGTGCCAGCTCACGCGCGGGACAGAATACCTATGGCTACACCTTC
-	TRBD2	TRBJ2-2	TRBV4-1	CASSQKGPRTSFGELFF	TGCGCCAGCAGCCAAAAGGGCCCCAGGACTAGCTTCGGGGAGCTGTTTTTT
-	-	TRBJ1-2	TRBV2	CASSESGEGGYTF	TGTGCCAGCAGTGAATCGGGGGAGGGTGGCTACACCTTC
-	-	TRBJ2-3	TRBV7-2	CASSLLVLGYTQYF	TGTGCCAGCAGCTTATTGGTACTCGGGTATACGCAGTATTTT
few	TRBD1	TRBJ2-1	TRBV5-4	CASSMSKDRDNEQFF	TGTGCCAGCAGCATGTCCAAGGACAGGGACAATGAGCAGTTCTTC
-	-	TRBJ2-2	TRBV7-9	CASSLSNTGELFF	TGTGCCAGCAGCTTGTCTAACACCGGGGAGCTGTTTTTT
-	-	TRBJ1-6	TRBV5-6	CASSPGVDSPLHF	TGTGCCAGCAGCCCAGGGGTGGACTCACCCCTCCACTTT
-	TRBD2	TRBJ2-1	TRBV19	CASRSGRPDSSYNEQFF	TGTGCCAGTAGGAGCGGGAGACCCGATAGCTCCTACAATGAGCAGTTCTTC
-	-	TRBJ2-2	TRBV12-2	CASRLDQLEVAGETGELFF	TGTGCAAGTCGCTTAGACCAACTCGAGGTAGCGGGAGAAACCGGGGAGCTGTTTTTT
-	-	TRBJ2-7	TRBV7-2	CASSLGGLGRGGFYEQYF	TGTGCCAGCAGCTTAGGGGGACTCGGTAGGGGCGGGTTTTACGAGCAGTACTTC